The sample holds a few counts of the clone carrying this T cell receptor (beta chain). The antigen is not known. Amplification of TCR alpha and beta CDR3 regions from RNA used iRepertoire nested multiplex PCR. One-step reverse transcription and amplification started from approximately 100-400 ng of tissue mRNA or PBMC total RNA. A single record per CDR3 protein comes from TCRdb applying MiXCR to the multiplex PCR reads. Of 20,000 to 25,000 distinct CDR3 sequences detected, about 22% appear once; the ten largest clones hold approximately 14%. The sample belongs to a study of glioma-infiltrating T cells. Regarding the study as a whole: Tissue and blood shared very few CDR3 sequences. Tissue-blood divergence was below expectation in non-neoplastic patients, above in gliomas.

V was shortened by 5 bases and J by 6 bases, with 5 bases between the two germline ends. This CDR3 is 12 amino acids long. CDR1 and CDR2 (germline): SGHAT, FQDESV (reference sequence). What was sequenced was glioma tissue, nonneoplastic brain tissue, or PBMCs (not recorded which). This TCR was recovered from a human donor with low-grade glioma or glioblastoma, undergoing nonglioma brain surgery, or in good health (not recorded which). The chain couples TRBV11-1 to TRBJ1-6; D is undetermined. CDR3 in amino acids: CASSHSNSPLHF. As DNA, the CDR3 is TGTGCCAGCAGCCACAGTAATTCACCCCTCCACTTT.